This TCR beta chain was captured in a study of T cells after yellow fever vaccination. TCR cDNA was made by 5'RACE template switching, adding a universal primer site and UMIs. TCRdb re-derived calls from the 5' RACE reads in MiXCR, one entry per CDR3 protein. The sample records about 75,000 distinct CDR3 sequences, around 7% being singletons. This clonotype occurred many times. Germline V gene sequence: CDR1 WSHSY, CDR2 SAAADI. With V trimmed by 9 bases and J by 5 bases, 2 bases remained unmatched. This CDR3 has 13 amino acids. The genes are TRBV10-2 and TRBJ2-3; 13 nucleotides match TRBD2. The sample consisted of CD8+ T cells sorted from PBMCs, taken around 10 days after the first yellow fever vaccination. This clonotype originated in a man younger than 30 who received the YFV17D yellow fever vaccine. The CDR3 coding sequence is TGCGCCAGTACTAGCGGGGGGGGAGATACGCAGTATTTT. Protein product: CASTSGGGDTQYF.